This passage covers 9 T cell receptor beta chains from one sample sequenced in a study of blood T cell repertoires in COVID-19. Only in-frame clones appear in the TCRdb table, and some are missing; sequencing was by immunoSEQ multiplex PCR. The repertoire holds under 300,000 clones, roughly 80% seen once, with approximately 3.2% in the top ten. Material for sequencing was peripheral blood. Every receptor here comes from a woman aged 18 to 35 with acute or convalescent COVID-19.

This clone was detected a few times. The rearrangement links TRBV6-5 to TRBJ1-5; TRBD1 might be the D (5 bases). Germline values: CDR1 MNHEY, CDR2 SVGAGI. This CDR3 has 14 amino acids. V lost 5 bases, J lost 1 base, and 9 bases lay in between. CDR3 residues: CASSKRQSNQPQHF. The CDR3 nucleotides are TGTGCCAGCAGTAAAAGACAGAGCAATCAGCCCCAGCATTTT.

V usage is TRBV5-8 and J usage is TRBJ1-4; D unclear. There are 15 residues in the CDR3. Germline V gene sequence: CDR1 SGHTS, CDR2 YDEGEE. The ends were cut back, 1 base at V and 7 bases at J, with 14 bases in the middle. The CDR3 bases are TGTGCCAGCAGCTTGATCGGGTCGCTTACTGAAAAACTGTTTTTT. It specifies CASSLIGSLTEKLFF.

The chain carries TRBV2 and TRBJ2-4; 9 bases fit TRBD1. This CDR3 region has 17 residues. V lost 3 bases to trimming and J lost 7 bases; unmatched junction nucleotides: 13. Germline CDR1 SNHLY, CDR2 FYNNEI. CDR3 sequence: CASSEAGTGRSLNIQYF. CDR3 nucleotide sequence: TGTGCCAGCAGTGAGGCCGGGACAGGGCGTTCGTTGAACATTCAGTACTTC.

The chain combines TRBV4-1 with TRBJ1-1; 7 positions match TRBD1. Germline V gene data show CDR1 as MGHRA and CDR2 as YSYEKL. The junction had 9 bases not matched to a gene; V was cut back by 0 bases and J by 11 bases. This CDR3 has 14 residues. The CDR3 DNA is TGCGCCAGCAGCCAAGATCGGGACAGCCTGGAGGCTTTCTTT. This translates into CASSQDRDSLEAFF.

The V gene is TRBV28, the J gene TRBJ1-2; no firm D call. Per germline, CDR1 MDHEN and CDR2 SYDVKM. This CDR3 is 14 amino acids long. V lost 3 bases, J lost 4 bases, and 12 bases lay in between. CDR3 in DNA: TGTGCCAGCAGTTTGACGGGGAACGGCTATGGCTACACCTTC. It specifies CASSLTGNGYGYTF.

The CDR3 DNA reads TGCGCCAGCAGCCAAGCGAACACCTTATCCTACGAGCAGTACTTC. This codes for CASSQANTLSYEQYF. The V and J genes are TRBV4-3 and TRBJ2-7; D is unclear. CDR1 is LGHNA, CDR2 YSLEER, per germline. Trimming left V 1 base short and J 1 base short, with 11 bases between. This CDR3 comprises 15 residues.

Written as DNA, the CDR3 is TGTGCCAGCAGCTTACTGACTAGCGGGGCTATTTCCGAGCAGTACTTC. Translated: CASSLLTSGAISEQYF. The J gene is TRBJ2-7, the V gene TRBV7-2, with 11 bases fitting TRBD2. Trimming cost V 2 bases and J 6 bases; bases outside gene matches: 9. There are 16 residues in the CDR3. In germline, CDR1 is SGHTA, CDR2 FQGNSA.

This clone appeared a few times. This chain joins TRBV5-1 and TRBJ1-2; weak D call: TRBD1 (5 bases). The germline V gene has CDR1 SGHRS and CDR2 YFSETQ. The CDR3 is made up of 15 amino acids. Trimming took 0 bases from V and 4 from J, leaving 13 bases between them. The CDR3 sequence: CASSLAGGAGYGYTF. Written as DNA, the CDR3 is TGCGCCAGCAGCTTGGCCGGAGGGGCGGGCTATGGCTACACCTTC.

The chain has TRBV18 and TRBJ2-1; TRBD2 agrees at 14 bases. The V segment lost 6 bases and the J segment 6 bases; nucleotides outside the gene matches: 10. The CDR3 is 17 amino acids. Germline loops: CDR1 KGHSH, CDR2 LQKENI. The CDR3 DNA is TGTGCCAGCTCCCCTCCGGGACTAGCGGGAGCACTCAATGAGCAGTTCTTC. It yields the protein CASSPPGLAGALNEQFF.